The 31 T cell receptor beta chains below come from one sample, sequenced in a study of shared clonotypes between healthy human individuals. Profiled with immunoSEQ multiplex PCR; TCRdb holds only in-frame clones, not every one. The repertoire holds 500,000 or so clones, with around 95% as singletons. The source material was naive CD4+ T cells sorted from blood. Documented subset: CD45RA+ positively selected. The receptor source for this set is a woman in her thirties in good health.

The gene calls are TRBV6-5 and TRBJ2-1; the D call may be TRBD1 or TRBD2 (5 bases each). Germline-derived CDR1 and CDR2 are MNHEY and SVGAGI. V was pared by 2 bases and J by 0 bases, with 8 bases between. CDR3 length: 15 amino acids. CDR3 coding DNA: TGTGCCAGCAGTTACGCAGGGACCTCCTACAATGAGCAGTTCTTC. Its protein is CASSYAGTSYNEQFF.

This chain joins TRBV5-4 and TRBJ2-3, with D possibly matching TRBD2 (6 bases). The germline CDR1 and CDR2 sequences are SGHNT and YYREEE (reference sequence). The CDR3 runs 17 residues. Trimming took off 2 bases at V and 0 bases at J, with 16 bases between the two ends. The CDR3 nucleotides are TGTGCCAGCAGCTTACGCGGGATCAATCCTAGCACAGATACGCAGTATTTT. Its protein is CASSLRGINPSTDTQYF.

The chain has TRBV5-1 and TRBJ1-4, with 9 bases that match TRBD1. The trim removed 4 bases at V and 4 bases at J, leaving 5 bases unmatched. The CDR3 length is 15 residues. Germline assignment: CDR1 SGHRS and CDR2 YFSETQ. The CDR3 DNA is TGCGCCAGCAGCGTAACAGGGGGCCTTAATGAAAAACTGTTTTTT. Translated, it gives CASSVTGGLNEKLFF.

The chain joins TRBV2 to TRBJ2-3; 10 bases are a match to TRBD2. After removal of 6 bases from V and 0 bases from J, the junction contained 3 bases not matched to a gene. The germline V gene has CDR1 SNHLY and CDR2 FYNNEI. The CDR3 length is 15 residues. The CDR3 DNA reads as TGTGCCAGCAGATTGACTAGCGGGAGCACAGATACGCAGTATTTT. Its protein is CASRLTSGSTDTQYF. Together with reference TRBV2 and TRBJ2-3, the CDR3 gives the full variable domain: EPEVTQTPSHQVTQMGQEVILRCVPISNHLYFYWYRQILGQKVEFLVSFYNNEISEKSEIFDDQFSVERPDGSNFTLKIRSTKLEDSAMYFCASRLTSGSTDTQYFGPGTRLTVL.

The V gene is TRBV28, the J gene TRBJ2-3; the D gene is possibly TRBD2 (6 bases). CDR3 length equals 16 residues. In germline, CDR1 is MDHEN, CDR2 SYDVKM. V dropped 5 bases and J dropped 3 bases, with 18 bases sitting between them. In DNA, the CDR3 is TGTGCCAGCAGTGTCGGACGAATTGGAGGGACAGATACGCAGTATTTT. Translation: CASSVGRIGGTDTQYF.

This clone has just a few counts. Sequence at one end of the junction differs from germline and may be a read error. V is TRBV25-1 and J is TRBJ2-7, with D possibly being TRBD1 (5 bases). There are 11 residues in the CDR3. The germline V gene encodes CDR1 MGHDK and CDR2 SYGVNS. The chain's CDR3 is CASSEGPTGVF. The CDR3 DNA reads TGTGCCAGCAGTGAAGGGCCAACAGGCGTGTTC.

DNA of the CDR3: TGTGCCAGCAGTTTATGGGGACGAGATGCTGGAAACACCATATATTTT. As protein: CASSLWGRDAGNTIYF. The chain is built from TRBV28 and TRBJ1-3; a weak D match, TRBD1 (5 bases). The V end lost 0 bases, the J end lost 2 bases, and 11 bases lay between the germline ends. The CDR3 runs 16 residues. CDR1 and CDR2 from the germline V gene are MDHEN and SYDVKM.

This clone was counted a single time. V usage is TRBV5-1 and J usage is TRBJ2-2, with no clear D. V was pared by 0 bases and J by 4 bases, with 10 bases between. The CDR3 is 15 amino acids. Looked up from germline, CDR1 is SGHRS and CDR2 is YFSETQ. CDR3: CASSLAQELTGELFF. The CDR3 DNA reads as TGCGCCAGCAGCTTGGCCCAGGAGCTCACCGGGGAGCTGTTTTTT.

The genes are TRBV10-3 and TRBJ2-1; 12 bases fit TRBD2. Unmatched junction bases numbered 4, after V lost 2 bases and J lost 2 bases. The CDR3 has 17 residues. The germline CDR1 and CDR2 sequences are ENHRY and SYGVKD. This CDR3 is CAISETLAGGPYNEQFF. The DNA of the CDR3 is TGTGCCATCAGTGAGACTCTAGCGGGAGGGCCCTACAATGAGCAGTTCTTC.

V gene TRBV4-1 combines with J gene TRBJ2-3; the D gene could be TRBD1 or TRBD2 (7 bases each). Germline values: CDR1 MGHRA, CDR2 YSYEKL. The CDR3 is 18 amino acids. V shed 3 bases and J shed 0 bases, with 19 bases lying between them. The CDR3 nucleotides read TGCGCCAGCAGCCACCGCCGGGCAGGGGGGGATAGCACAGATACGCAGTATTTT. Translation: CASSHRRAGGDSTDTQYF.

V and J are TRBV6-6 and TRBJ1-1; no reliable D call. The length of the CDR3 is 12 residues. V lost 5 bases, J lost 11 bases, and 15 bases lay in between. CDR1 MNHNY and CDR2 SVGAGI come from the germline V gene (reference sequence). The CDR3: CASSRSLQEAFF. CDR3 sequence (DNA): TGTGCCAGCAGTAGGTCGCTTCAGGAGGCTTTCTTT.

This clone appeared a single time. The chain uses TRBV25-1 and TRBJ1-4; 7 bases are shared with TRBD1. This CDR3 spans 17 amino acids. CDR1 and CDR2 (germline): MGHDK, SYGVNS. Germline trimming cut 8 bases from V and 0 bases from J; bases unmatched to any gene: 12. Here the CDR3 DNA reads TGTGCCAGCGGAGCTGAGGGGGCAGGGCCAACTAATGAAAAACTGTTTTTT. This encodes CASGAEGAGPTNEKLFF.

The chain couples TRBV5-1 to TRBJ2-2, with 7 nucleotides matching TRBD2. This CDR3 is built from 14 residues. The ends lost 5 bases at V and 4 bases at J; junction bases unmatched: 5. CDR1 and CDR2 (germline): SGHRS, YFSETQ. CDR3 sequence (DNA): TGCGCCAGCAGATCGGGGGGAATCACCGGGGAGCTGTTTTTT. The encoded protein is CASRSGGITGELFF.

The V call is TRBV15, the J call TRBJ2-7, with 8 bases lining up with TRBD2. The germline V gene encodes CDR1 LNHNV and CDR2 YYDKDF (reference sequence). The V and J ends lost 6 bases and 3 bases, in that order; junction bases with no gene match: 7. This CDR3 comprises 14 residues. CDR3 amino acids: CATRPDGRVYEQYF. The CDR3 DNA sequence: TGTGCCACCAGGCCAGACGGGAGGGTCTACGAGCAGTACTTC.

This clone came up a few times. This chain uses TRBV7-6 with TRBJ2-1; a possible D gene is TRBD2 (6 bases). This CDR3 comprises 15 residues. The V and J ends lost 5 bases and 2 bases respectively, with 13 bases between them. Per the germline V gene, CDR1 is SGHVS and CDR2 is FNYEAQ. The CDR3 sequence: CASSRLGLTYNEQFF. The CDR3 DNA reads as TGTGCCAGCAGCCGACTAGGGCTTACCTACAATGAGCAGTTCTTC.

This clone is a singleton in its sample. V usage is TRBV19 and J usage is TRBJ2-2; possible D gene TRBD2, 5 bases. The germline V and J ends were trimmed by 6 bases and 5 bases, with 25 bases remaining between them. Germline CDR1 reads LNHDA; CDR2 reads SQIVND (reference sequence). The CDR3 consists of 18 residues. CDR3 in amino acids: CASSGLGHRGRSTGELFF. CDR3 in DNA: TGTGCCAGTAGCGGCCTTGGTCATCGGGGTCGTAGTACCGGGGAGCTGTTTTTT. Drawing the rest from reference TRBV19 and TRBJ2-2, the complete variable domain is DGGITQSPKYLFRKEGQNVTLSCEQNLNHDAMYWYRQDPGQGLRLIYYSQIVNDFQKGDIAEGYSVSREKKESFPLTVTSAQKNPTAFYLCASSGLGHRGRSTGELFFGEGSRLTVL.

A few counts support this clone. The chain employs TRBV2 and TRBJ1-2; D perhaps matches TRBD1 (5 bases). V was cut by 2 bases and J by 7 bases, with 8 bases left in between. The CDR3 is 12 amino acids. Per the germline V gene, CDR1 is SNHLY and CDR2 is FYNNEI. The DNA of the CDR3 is TGTGCCAGCAGTGAATCGGGGGTTGGCTACACCTTC. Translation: CASSESGVGYTF.

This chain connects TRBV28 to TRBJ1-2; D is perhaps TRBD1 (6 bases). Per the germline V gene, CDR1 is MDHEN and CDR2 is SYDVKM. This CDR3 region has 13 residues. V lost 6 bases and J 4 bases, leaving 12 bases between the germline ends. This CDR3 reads CASRGGQAYGYTF. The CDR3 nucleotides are TGTGCCAGCAGGGGGGGACAAGCCTATGGCTACACCTTC.

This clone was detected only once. CDR3 coding DNA: TGTGCCAGCAGCTCGGGACTAGCGGGAGTGGATGAGCAGTTCTTC. This encodes CASSSGLAGVDEQFF. The chain uses TRBV7-2 and TRBJ2-1; TRBD2 matches 14 bases. V lost 4 bases to trimming and J lost 8 bases; unmatched junction nucleotides: 4. Per germline, CDR1 SGHTA and CDR2 FQGNSA. This CDR3 contains 15 residues.

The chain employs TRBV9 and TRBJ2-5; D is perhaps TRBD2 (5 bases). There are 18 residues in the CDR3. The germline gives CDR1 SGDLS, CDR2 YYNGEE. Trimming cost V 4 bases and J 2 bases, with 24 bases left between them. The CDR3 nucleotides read TGTGCCAGCAGCCGATACTATCAACTCGGGGTTGGGCAAGAGACCCAGTACTTC. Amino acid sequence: CASSRYYQLGVGQETQYF.

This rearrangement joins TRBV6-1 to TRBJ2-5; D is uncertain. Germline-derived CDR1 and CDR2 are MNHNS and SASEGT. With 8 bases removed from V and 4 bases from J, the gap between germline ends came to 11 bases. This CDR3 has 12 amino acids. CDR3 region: CASAGVGETQYF. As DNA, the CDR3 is TGTGCCAGCGCTGGGGTAGGAGAGACCCAGTACTTC.

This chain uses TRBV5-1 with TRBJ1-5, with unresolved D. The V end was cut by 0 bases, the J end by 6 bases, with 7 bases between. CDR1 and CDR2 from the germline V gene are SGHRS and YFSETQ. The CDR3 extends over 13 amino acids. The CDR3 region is CASSLGTSQPQHF. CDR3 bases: TGCGCCAGCAGCTTGGGCACGAGTCAGCCCCAGCATTTT.

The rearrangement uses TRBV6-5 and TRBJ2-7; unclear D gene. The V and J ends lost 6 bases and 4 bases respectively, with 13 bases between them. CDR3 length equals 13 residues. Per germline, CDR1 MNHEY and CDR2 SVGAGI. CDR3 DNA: TGTGCCAGCAGAACTACCGGGCGGTACGAGCAGTACTTC. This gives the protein CASRTTGRYEQYF.

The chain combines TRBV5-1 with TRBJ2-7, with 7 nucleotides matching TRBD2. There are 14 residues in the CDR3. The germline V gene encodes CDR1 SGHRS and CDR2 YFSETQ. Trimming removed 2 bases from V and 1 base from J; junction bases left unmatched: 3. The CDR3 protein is CASSFRRESYEQYF. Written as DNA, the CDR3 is TGCGCCAGCAGCTTCCGGCGGGAGTCCTACGAGCAGTACTTC. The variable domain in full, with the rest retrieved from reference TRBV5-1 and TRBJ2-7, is KAGVTQTPRYLIKTRGQQVTLSCSPISGHRSVSWYQQTPGQGLQFLFEYFSETQRNKGNFPGRFSGRQFSNSRSEMNVSTLELGDSALYLCASSFRRESYEQYFGPGTRLTVT.

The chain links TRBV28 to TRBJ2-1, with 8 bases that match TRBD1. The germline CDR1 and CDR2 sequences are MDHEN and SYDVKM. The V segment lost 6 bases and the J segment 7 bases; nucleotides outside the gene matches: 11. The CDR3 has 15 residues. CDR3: CASSLTGVIANEQFF. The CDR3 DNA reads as TGTGCCAGCAGCTTGACAGGGGTTATAGCAAATGAGCAGTTCTTC.

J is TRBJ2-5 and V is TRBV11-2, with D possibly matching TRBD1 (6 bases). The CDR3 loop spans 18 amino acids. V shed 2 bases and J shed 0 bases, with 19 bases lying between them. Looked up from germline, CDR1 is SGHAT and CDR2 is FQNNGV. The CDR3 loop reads CASSLFLRGSPYQETQYF. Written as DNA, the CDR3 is TGTGCCAGCAGCTTATTCCTCAGGGGCTCCCCGTACCAAGAGACCCAGTACTTC.

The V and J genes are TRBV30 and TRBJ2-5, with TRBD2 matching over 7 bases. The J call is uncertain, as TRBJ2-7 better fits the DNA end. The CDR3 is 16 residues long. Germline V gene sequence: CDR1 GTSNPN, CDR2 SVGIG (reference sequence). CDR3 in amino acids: CAWSPLRLAAGGEQYF. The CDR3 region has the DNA TGTGCCTGGAGTCCCCTGCGGCTAGCGGCTGGGGGCGAGCAGTACTTC.

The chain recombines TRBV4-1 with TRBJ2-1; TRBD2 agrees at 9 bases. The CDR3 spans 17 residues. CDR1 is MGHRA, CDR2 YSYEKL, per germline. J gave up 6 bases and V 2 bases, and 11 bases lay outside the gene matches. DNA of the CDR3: TGCGCCAGCAGCCAACGCCACTTAGCGGGAGAGGGCAATGAGCAGTTCTTC. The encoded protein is CASSQRHLAGEGNEQFF.

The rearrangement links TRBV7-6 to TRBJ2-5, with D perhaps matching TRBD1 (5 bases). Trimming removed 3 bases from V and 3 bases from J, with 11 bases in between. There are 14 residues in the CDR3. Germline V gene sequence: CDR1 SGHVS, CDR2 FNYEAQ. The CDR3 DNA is TGTGCCAGCAGCTTCGTAGACAGCGAAGAGACCCAGTACTTC. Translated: CASSFVDSEETQYF.

The CDR3 nucleotides are TGCGCCAGCAGCCAAGAAGCTAGCGGGAGTCTGTTCTTC. Its protein product is CASSQEASGSLFF. The J gene is TRBJ2-1, the V gene TRBV4-1; 10 bases match TRBD2. The V gene end was trimmed by 0 bases and the J gene end by 15 bases; junction bases not matched to a gene: 5. Germline lookup yields CDR1 MGHRA and CDR2 YSYEKL. The CDR3 spans 13 residues.

CDR3 in amino acids: CSVIDDAGGGYGYTF. The CDR3 region has the DNA TGCAGCGTAATTGACGACGCCGGGGGTGGGTATGGCTACACCTTC. This chain connects TRBV29-1 to TRBJ1-2; D is perhaps TRBD1 (5 bases). This CDR3 spans 15 amino acids. Germline V gene sequence: CDR1 SQVTM, CDR2 ANQGSEA. V was cut by 6 bases and J by 5 bases, with 22 bases left in between.